This T cell receptor (beta chain) was obtained from a study of blood T cell repertoires in COVID-19. The overall study: Collection of acute and convalescent COVID-19 samples took place in the United States, Italy and Spain. PBMCs, B-cell-depleted T cells, or T cells provided the cDNA or gDNA that made up the material.

The CDR3 has 14 residues. Deletions cut 0 bases from V and 2 bases from J, with 7 bases between. Germline V gene sequence: CDR1 SGHTA, CDR2 FQGNSA. Authors' analysis steps: Nucleated cell number was recorded as an estimate derived from reference gene primer amplification. The protocol was immunoSEQ multiplex PCR, while the TCRdb copy is restricted to in-frame clones and leaves out a portion. The V and J calls and clone size are taken from that table; D and trimming were inferred from the DNA. This sample has 100,000 to 150,000 clones; more than 70% occur once, and the top ten carry roughly 5.4%. The chain employs TRBV7-2 and TRBJ2-5; tentatively, D is TRBD2 (5 bases). This TCR was sampled from a human donor in a cohort sampled during active COVID-19. What was sequenced was peripheral blood. In DNA, the CDR3 is TGTGCCAGCAGCTTAGCGGGAGCACAAGAGACCCAGTACTTC. It yields the protein CASSLAGAQETQYF.